This TCR beta chain was obtained from a study of blood T cell repertoires in COVID-19 (dated by TCRdb to 2019 to 2021). In terms of the full investigation: Collaborator samples came from the United States, Italy and Spain and covered acute and convalescent phases of COVID-19. The prospective study material was composed of cDNA or gDNA derived from T cells, B-cell-depleted T cells, or PBMCs. Subjects who had been exposed to COVID-19, were actively infected with it, or had recovered from it provided the deeply sampled blood TCRbeta repertoires that made up the dataset. The repertoires were released in a freely available public database meant as a resource for research on the immune response to SARS-CoV-2. Samples were obtained from the ongoing ImmuneRACE study (first 160 participants) and from 1,200 or so subjects provided by 6 global collaborators. Nearly every sample came with metadata listing a de-identified subject ID, COVID-19 status, age in years and sex. Where available, HLA class I and class II types were taken from metadata supplied by the sample provider and were not determined by assay-based typing.

Study-wide findings and limitations: How much clinical and demographic metadata was included differed by source and by participant, and the metadata was provided uncurated.

The immunoSEQ Assay, a bias-controlled multiplex PCR, was used to amplify TCRbeta CDR3 regions from genomic DNA. The study's processing was this. Nucleated cell counts per sample were estimated from amplification of reference gene primers within the assay. To quantify the absolute abundance of each unique TCRbeta CDR3 rearrangement, sequence reads were collapsed and filtered. For each sample, productive Simpson clonality was calculated by taking the square root of Simpson's diversity index across productive rearrangements. The clones in this table, taken by TCRdb from immuneACCESS, are in-frame only. Not every clone is retained; where verified, under half of the shortfall comes from an unresolved V gene, and the cause of the rest is unknown. V, J and clone size are those of that table, while D and trimming were read from the DNA. This sample is represented by more than 250,000 clones; about 90% of them were singletons. The ten most abundant clones make up roughly 6.7% of the sample.

Another Seattle source contributed samples from volunteer blood donors who had recovered from COVID-19. Each collaborating institution followed its own protocols to collect whole blood in K2EDTA tubes. For TCRbeta analysis, collaborators shipped samples in one of three forms: frozen whole blood, isolated PBMCs, or DNA extracted from either of those sample types. This clone has just a few counts. Its antigen remains undetermined. Base qualities are not recorded, but no much larger clone differs from it by a single base. Including cysteine and phenylalanine, the CDR3 has 12 amino acids. The only DNA kept is the CDR3, 36 bases in frame from the first base. CDR1 LGHDT and CDR2 YNNKEL are derived from the germline V gene (reference sequence). A distance of 11 bases separates the germline ends of V and J, which lose 4 bases and 8 bases respectively.

This receptor was identified in a man aged 18 to 30 who had recovered from COVID-19. The sequenced sample was peripheral blood. The chain links TRBV3-1 (or the pseudogene TRBV3-2) with TRBJ1-1; no D gene call is confident. The CDR3 has the sequence CASSRFPGEAFF. The DNA sequence follows: TGTGCCAGCAGCCGCTTTCCGGGAGAAGCTTTCTTT.